This T cell receptor (beta chain) was identified during a study of a mutant IDH1 vaccine in newly diagnosed glioma. Time point specified: week 23, last vaccination. A single vaccine dose contained 300 ug of mutant IDH1 20-mer peptide, and topical imiquimod was used with it. Assay: immunoSEQ multiplex PCR; the TCRdb copy retains only in-frame clones and omits some. Of about 64,000 clones detected, approximately 85% appear once; the ten largest clones hold approximately 3.8%. CDR1 is SEHNR and CDR2 is FQNEAQ in the germline V gene (reference sequence). This CDR3 has 16 residues. The germline V and J ends were trimmed by 4 bases and 3 bases, with 15 bases remaining between them. On this clone: Its target is not known.

The sequence was obtained from a man aged 30-40 years with glioma. The chain uses TRBV7-9 and TRBJ1-4; a weak D match, TRBD1 (6 bases). Sequenced here: PBMCs, sampled from a glioma patient whose treatment included an IDH1 peptide vaccine. CDR3 bases: TGTGCCAGCAGCTCAACCGGACAGACACCTAATGAAAAACTGTTTTTT. As protein: CASSSTGQTPNEKLFF.